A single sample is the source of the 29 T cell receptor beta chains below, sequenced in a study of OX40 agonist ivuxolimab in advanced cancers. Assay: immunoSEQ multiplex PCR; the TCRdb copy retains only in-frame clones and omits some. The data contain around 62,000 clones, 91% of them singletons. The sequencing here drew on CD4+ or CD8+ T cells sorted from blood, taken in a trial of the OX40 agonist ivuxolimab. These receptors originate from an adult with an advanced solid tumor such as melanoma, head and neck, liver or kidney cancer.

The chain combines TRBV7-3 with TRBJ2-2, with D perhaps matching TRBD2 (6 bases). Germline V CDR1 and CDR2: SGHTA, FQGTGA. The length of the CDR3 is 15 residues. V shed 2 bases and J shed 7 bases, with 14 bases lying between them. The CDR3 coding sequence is TGTGCCAGCAGCTTAGGAGGGCTAGTGAACGGGGAGCTGTTTTTT. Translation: CASSLGGLVNGELFF.

CDR3 nucleotide sequence: TGTGCCAGCAGCGGGGTGGGGGGGCTGATTGGCACTGAAGCTTTCTTT. This codes for CASSGVGGLIGTEAFF. The rearrangement links TRBV9 to TRBJ1-1; the D gene is possibly TRBD1 (6 bases). Germline values: CDR1 SGDLS, CDR2 YYNGEE. The CDR3 covers 16 residues. Trimming removed 3 bases at V and 4 bases at J, with 19 bases between.

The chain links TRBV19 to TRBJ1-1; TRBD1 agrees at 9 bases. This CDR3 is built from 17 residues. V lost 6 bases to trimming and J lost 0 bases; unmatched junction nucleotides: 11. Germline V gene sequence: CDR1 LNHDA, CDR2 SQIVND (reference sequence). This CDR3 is CASSPTGDRVLNTEAFF. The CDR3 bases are TGTGCCAGTAGCCCAACCGGGGACAGGGTCTTGAACACTGAAGCTTTCTTT.

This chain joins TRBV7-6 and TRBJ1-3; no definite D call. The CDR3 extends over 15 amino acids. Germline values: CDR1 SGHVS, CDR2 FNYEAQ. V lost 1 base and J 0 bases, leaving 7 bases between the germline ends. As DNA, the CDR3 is TGTGCCAGCAGCTTAGGACGGATCTCTGGAAACACCATATATTTT. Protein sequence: CASSLGRISGNTIYF.

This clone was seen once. CDR3 bases: TGTGCCAGCAGTTATATAGAGCGCTCTTCGTTCAGCTCTGGAAACACCATATATTTT. This sequence encodes CASSYIERSSFSSGNTIYF. The rearrangement joins TRBV2 to TRBJ1-3; no firm D call. Trimming removed 5 bases from V and 0 bases from J, with 23 bases in between. The germline V gene encodes CDR1 SNHLY and CDR2 FYNNEI. The CDR3 is 19 residues long.

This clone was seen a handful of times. Here the CDR3 reads CASSGRVGDSGANVLTF. The DNA for the CDR3 is TGCGCCAGCAGTGGAAGGGTTGGGGACTCTGGGGCCAACGTCCTGACTTTC. This rearrangement joins TRBV10-1 to TRBJ2-6, with no clear D. CDR3 length: 17 residues. Germline CDR1 reads WNHNN; CDR2 reads SYGVQD (reference sequence). V shed 4 bases and J shed 0 bases, with 13 bases lying between them.

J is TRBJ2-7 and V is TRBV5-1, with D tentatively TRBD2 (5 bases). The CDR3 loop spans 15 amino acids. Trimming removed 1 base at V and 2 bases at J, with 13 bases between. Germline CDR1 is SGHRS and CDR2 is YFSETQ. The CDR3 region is CASSLRGPPTYEQYF. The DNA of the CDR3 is TGCGCCAGCAGCTTGCGGGGTCCTCCTACCTACGAGCAGTACTTC.

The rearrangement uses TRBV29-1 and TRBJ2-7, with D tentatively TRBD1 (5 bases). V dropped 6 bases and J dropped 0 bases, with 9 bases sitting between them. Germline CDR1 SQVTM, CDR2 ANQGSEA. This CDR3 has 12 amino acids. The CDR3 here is CSVGPDSYEQYF. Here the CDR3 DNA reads TGCAGCGTGGGGCCGGACTCCTACGAGCAGTACTTC.

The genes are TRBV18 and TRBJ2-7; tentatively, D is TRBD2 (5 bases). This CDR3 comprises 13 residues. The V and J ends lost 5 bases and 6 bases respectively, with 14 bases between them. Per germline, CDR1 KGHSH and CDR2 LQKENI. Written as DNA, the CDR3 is TGTGCCAGCTCAACCACGAGCGGAGGCGAGCAGTACTTC. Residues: CASSTTSGGEQYF.

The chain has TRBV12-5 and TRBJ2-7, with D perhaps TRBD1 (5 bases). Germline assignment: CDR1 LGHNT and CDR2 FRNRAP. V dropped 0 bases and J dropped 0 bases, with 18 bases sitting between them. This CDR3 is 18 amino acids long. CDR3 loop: CASGLVLGALTSSYEQYF. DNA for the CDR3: TGTGCTAGTGGTTTGGTACTTGGGGCCTTGACGAGCTCCTACGAGCAGTACTTC.

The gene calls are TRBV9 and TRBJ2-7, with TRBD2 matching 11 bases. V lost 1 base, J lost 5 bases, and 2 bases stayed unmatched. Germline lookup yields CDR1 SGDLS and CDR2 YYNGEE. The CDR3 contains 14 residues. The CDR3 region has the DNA TGTGCCAGCAGCGTAACTAGCGGGAGCCACGAGCAGTACTTC. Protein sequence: CASSVTSGSHEQYF.

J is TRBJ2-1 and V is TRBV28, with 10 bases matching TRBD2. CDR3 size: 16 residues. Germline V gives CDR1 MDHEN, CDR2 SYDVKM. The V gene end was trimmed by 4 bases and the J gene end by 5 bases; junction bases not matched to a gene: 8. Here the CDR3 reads CASSSTGTSADNEQFF. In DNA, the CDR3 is TGTGCCAGCAGTTCTACCGGGACTAGCGCCGACAATGAGCAGTTCTTC.

As DNA, the CDR3 is TGTGCCAGTAGTATGTTTGGGCAGTATGGCTACACCTTC. The encoded protein is CASSMFGQYGYTF. The rearrangement joins TRBV19 to TRBJ1-2; no clear D gene. From germline, CDR1 is LNHDA and CDR2 SQIVND (reference sequence). V dropped 3 bases and J dropped 5 bases, with 10 bases sitting between them. The CDR3 has 13 residues.

CDR3 coding DNA: TGTGCCAGCAGTGAGACAGGGGGTGCATATAATTCACCCCTCCACTTT. It yields the protein CASSETGGAYNSPLHF. The rearrangement links TRBV25-1 to TRBJ1-6; 9 nucleotides line up with TRBD1. J was trimmed by 4 bases and V by 3 bases; bases with no gene match: 4. Germline CDR1 and CDR2: MGHDK and SYGVNS. This CDR3 region has 16 residues.

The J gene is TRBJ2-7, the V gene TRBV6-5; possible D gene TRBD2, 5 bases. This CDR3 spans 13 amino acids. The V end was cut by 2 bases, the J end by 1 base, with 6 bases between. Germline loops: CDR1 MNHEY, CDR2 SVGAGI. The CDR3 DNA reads TGTGCCAGCAGTTACCGGGGATCCTACGAGCAGTACTTC. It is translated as CASSYRGSYEQYF.

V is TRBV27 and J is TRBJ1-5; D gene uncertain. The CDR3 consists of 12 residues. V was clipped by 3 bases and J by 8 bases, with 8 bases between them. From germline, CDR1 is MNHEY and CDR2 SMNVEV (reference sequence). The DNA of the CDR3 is TGTGCCAGCAGTTTTAAGGGAGAGCCCCAGCATTTT. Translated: CASSFKGEPQHF.

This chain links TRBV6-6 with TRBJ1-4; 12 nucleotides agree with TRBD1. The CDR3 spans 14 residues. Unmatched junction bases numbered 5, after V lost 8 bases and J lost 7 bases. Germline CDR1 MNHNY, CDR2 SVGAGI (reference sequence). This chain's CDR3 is CASEGDRGPEKLFF. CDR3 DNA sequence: TGTGCCAGCGAAGGGGACAGGGGGCCTGAAAAACTGTTTTTT.

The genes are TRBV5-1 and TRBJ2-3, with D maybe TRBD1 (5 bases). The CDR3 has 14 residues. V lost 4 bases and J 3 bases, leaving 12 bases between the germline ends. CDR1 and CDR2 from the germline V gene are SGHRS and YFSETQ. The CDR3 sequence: CASSQETETDTQYF. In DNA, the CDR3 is TGCGCCAGCAGCCAGGAGACAGAAACAGATACGCAGTATTTT.

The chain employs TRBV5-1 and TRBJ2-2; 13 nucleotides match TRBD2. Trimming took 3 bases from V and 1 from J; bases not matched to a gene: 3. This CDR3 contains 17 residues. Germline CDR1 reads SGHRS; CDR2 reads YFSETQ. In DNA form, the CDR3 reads TGCGCCAGCAGCTCGGGACTAGCGGGGTTGAACACCGGGGAGCTGTTTTTT. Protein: CASSSGLAGLNTGELFF.

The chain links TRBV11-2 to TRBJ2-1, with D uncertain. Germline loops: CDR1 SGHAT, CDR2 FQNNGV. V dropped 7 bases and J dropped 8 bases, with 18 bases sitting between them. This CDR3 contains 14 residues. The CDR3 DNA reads TGTGCCAGCACGTCCCCCCACCGAGGCCATGAGCAGTTCTTC. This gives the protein CASTSPHRGHEQFF.

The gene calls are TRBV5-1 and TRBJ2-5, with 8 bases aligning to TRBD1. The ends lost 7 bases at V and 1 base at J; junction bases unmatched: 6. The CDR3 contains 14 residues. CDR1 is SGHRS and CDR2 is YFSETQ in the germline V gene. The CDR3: CASFKTGGQETQYF. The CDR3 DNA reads TGCGCCAGCTTTAAAACAGGGGGCCAAGAGACCCAGTACTTC.

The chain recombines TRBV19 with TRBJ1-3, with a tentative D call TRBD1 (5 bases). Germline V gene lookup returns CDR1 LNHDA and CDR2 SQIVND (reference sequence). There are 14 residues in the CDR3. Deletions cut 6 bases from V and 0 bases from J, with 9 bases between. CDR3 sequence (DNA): TGTGCCAGTAGGTGGGACTTCTCTGGAAACACCATATATTTT. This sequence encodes CASRWDFSGNTIYF.

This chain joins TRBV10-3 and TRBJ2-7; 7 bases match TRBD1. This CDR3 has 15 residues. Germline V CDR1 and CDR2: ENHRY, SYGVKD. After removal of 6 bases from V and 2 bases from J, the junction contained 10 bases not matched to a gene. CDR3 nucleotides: TGTGCCATCAGGGAACCGGGACAGTCTGCCTACGAGCAGTACTTC. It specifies CAIREPGQSAYEQYF.

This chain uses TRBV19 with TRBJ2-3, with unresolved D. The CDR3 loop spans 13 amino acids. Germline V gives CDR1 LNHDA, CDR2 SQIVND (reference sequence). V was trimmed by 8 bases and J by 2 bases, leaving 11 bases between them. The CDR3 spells CASLEKFTDTQYF. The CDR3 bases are TGTGCCAGTCTAGAGAAATTCACAGATACGCAGTATTTT.

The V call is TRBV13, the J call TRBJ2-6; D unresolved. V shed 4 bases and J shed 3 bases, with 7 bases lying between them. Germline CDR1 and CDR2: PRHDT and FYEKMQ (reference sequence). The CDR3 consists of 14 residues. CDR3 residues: CASSSTNGANVLTF. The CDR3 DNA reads TGTGCCAGCAGCTCCACAAATGGGGCCAACGTCCTGACTTTC.

CDR3 in amino acids: CASAGAGGGYNEQFF. The CDR3 DNA is TGTGCTAGTGCCGGAGCAGGGGGCGGATACAATGAGCAGTTCTTC. V usage is TRBV12-5 and J usage is TRBJ2-1, with 8 nucleotides matching TRBD1. The germline gives CDR1 LGHNT, CDR2 FRNRAP. This CDR3 has 15 residues. With V trimmed by 7 bases and J by 4 bases, 9 bases remained unmatched.

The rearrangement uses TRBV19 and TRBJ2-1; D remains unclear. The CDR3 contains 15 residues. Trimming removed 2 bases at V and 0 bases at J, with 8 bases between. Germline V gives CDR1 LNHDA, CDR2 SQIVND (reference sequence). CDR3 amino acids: CASSITWSSYNEQFF. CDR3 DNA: TGTGCCAGTAGTATAACGTGGAGCTCCTACAATGAGCAGTTCTTC.

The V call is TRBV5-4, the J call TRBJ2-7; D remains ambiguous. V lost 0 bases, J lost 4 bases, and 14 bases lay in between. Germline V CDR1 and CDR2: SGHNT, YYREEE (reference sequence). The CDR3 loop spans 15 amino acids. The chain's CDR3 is CASSLATGFQYEQYF. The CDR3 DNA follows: TGTGCCAGCAGCTTGGCCACGGGTTTCCAGTACGAGCAGTACTTC.

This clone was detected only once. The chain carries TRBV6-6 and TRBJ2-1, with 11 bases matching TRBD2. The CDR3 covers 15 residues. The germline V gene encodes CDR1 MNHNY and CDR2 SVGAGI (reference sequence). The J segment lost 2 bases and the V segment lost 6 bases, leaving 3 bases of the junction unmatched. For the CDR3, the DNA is TGTGCCAGCAGAGATAGCGGGAGGGCCTACAATGAGCAGTTCTTC. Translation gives CASRDSGRAYNEQFF.